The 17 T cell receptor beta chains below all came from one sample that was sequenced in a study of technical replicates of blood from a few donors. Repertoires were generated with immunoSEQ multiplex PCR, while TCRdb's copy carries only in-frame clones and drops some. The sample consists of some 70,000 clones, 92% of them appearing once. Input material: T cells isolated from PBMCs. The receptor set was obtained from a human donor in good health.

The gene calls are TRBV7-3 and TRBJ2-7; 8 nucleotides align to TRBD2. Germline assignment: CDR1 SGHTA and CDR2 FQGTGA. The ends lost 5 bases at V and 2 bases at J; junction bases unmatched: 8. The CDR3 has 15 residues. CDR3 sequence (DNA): TGTGCCAGCAGCCAAGCCGCGGGAGGACCCTACGAGCAGTACTTC. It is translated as CASSQAAGGPYEQYF.

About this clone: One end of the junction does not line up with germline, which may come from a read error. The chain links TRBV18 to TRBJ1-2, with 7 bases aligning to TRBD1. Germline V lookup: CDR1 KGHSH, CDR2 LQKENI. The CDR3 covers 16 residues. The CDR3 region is CASSPPSIGQVYGYTF. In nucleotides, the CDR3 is TGTGCCAGCTCCCCACCCTCTATTGGACAGGTCTATGGCTACACCTTC.

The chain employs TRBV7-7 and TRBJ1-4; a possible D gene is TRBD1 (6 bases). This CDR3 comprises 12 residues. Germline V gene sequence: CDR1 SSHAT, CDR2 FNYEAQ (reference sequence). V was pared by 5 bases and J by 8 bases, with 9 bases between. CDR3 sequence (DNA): TGTGCCAGCAGCCCGGACAGCGAAAAACTGTTTTTT. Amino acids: CASSPDSEKLFF.

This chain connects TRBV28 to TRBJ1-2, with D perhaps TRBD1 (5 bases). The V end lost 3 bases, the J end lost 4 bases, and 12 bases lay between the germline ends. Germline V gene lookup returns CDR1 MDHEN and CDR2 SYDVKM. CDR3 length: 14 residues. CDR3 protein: CASSLGGGIYGYTF. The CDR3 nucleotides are TGTGCCAGCAGTTTGGGGGGAGGGATCTATGGCTACACCTTC.

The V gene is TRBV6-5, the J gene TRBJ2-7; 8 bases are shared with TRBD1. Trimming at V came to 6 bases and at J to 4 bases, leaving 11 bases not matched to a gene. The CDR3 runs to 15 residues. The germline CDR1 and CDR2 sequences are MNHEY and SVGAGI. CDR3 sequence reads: CASSYGTGKLYEQYF. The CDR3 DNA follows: TGTGCCAGCAGCTATGGGACAGGAAAATTGTACGAGCAGTACTTC.

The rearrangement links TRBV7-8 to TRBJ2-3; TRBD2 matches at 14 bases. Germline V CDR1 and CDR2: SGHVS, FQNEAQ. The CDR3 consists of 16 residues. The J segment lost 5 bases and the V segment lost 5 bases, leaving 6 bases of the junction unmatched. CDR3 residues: CASSTGLAGVLDTQYF. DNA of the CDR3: TGTGCCAGCAGCACGGGACTAGCGGGAGTGTTAGATACGCAGTATTTT. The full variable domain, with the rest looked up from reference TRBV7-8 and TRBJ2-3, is GAGVSQSPRYKVAKRGQDVALRCDPISGHVSLFWYQQALGQGPEFLTYFQNEAQLDKSGLPSDRFFAERPEGSVSTLKIQRTQQEDSAVYLCASSTGLAGVLDTQYFGPGTRLTVL.

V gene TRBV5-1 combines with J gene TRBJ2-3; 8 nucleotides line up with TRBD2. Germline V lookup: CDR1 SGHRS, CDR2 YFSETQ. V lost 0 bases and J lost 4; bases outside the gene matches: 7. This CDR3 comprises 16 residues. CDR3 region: CASSLAGGYPPDTQYF. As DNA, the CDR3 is TGCGCCAGCAGCTTGGCGGGGGGGTATCCCCCAGATACGCAGTATTTT.

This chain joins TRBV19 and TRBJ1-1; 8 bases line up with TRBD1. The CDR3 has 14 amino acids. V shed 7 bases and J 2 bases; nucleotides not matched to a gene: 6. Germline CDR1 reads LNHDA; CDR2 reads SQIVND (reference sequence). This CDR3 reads CASNPDRGNTEAFF. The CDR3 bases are TGTGCCAGTAATCCAGACAGGGGTAACACTGAAGCTTTCTTT.

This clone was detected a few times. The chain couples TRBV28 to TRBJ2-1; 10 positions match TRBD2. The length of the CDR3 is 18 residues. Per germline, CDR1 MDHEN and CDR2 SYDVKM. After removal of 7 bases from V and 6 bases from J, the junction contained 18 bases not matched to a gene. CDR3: CASNLRQGLLAGFNEQFF. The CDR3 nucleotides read TGTGCCAGCAACCTCCGACAGGGTCTACTAGCGGGGTTCAATGAGCAGTTCTTC.

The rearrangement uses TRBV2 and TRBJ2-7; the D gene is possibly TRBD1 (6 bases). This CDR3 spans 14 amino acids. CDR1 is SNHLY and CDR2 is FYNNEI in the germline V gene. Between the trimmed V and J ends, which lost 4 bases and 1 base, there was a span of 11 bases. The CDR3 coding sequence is TGTGCCAGCAGTGGGGCAGGGGCTTCCTACGAGCAGTACTTC. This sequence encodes CASSGAGASYEQYF.

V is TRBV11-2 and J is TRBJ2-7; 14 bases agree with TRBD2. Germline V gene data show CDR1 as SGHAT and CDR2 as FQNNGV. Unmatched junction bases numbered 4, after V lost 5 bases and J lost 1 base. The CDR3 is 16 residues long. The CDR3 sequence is CASSGRTSGGSYEQYF. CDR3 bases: TGTGCCAGCAGCGGACGGACTAGCGGGGGGTCCTACGAGCAGTACTTC. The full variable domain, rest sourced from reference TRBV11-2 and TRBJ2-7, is EAGVAQSPRYKIIEKRQSVAFWCNPISGHATLYWYQQILGQGPKLLIQFQNNGVVDDSQLPKDRFSAERLKGVDSTLKIQPAKLEDSAVYLCASSGRTSGGSYEQYFGPGTRLTVT.

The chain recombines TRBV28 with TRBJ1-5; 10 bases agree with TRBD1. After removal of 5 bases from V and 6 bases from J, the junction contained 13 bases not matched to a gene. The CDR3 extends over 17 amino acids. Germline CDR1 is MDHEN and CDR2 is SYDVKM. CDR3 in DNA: TGTGCCAGCAGTAAAAGGCCGGGACAGGGGCCCCGTCAGCCCCAGCATTTT. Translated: CASSKRPGQGPRQPQHF. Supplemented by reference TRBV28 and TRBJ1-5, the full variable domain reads DVKVTQSSRYLVKRTGEKVFLECVQDMDHENMFWYRQDPGLGLRLIYFSYDVKMKEKGDIPEGYSVSREKKERFSLILESASTNQTSMYLCASSKRPGQGPRQPQHFGDGTRLSIL.

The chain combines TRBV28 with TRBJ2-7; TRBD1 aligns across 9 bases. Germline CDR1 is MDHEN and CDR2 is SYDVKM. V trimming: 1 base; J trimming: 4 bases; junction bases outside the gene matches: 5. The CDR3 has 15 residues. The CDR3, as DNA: TGTGCCAGCAGTTTATACGGGACAGGGAAGTACGAGCAGTACTTC. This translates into CASSLYGTGKYEQYF. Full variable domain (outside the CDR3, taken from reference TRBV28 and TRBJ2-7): DVKVTQSSRYLVKRTGEKVFLECVQDMDHENMFWYRQDPGLGLRLIYFSYDVKMKEKGDIPEGYSVSREKKERFSLILESASTNQTSMYLCASSLYGTGKYEQYFGPGTRLTVT.

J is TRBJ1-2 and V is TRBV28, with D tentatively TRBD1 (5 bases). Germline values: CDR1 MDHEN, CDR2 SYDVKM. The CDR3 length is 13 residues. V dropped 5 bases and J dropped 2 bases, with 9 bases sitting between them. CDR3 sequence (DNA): TGTGCCAGCAGTCAAGGGGTAAACTATGGCTACACCTTC. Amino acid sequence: CASSQGVNYGYTF.

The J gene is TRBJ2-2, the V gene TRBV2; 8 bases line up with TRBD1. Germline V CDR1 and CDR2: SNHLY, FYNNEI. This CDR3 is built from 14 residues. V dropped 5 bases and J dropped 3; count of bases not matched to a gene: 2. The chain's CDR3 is CASSYRGDTGELFF. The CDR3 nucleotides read TGTGCCAGCAGTTACAGGGGGGACACCGGGGAGCTGTTTTTT.

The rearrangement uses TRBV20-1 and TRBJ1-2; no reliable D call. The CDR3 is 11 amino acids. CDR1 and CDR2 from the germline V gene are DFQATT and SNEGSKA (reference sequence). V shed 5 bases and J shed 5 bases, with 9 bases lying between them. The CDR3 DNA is TGCAGTGCTTCGGGAGCTTATGGCTACACCTTC. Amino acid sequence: CSASGAYGYTF.

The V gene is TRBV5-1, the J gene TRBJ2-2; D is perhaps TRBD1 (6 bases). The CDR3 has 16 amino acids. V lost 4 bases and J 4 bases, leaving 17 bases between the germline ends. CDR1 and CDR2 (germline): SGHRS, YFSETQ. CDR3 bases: TGCGCCAGCAGCCTCGCCGGGACACCTTCCACCGGGGAGCTGTTTTTT. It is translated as CASSLAGTPSTGELFF.